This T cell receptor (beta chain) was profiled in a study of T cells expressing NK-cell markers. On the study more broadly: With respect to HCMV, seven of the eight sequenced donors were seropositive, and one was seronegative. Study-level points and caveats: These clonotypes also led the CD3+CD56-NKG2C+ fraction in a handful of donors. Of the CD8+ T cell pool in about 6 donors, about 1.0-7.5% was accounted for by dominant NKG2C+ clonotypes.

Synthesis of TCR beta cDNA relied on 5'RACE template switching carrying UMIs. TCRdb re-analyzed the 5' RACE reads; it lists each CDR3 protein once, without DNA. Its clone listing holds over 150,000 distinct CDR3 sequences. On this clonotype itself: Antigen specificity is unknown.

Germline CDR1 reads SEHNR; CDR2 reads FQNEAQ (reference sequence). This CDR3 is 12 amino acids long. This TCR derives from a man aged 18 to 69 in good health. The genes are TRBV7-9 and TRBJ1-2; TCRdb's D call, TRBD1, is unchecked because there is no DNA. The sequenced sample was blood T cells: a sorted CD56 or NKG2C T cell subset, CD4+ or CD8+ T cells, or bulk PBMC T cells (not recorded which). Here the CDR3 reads CASSRDTYGYTF.